This T cell receptor beta chain was sequenced during a study of PD-1 blockade in classical Hodgkin lymphoma. All patients experienced relapse after autologous stem cell transplantation, and brentuximab vedotin exposure was variable. The CD4+ T cells used were purified from thawed PBMCs through magnetic negative selection. Patients reached a best response of complete response, partial response or progressive disease. Study-wide points: Complete responders matched newly diagnosed patients in baseline diversity. Sources of repertoire differences remain undefined, possibly disease activity or prior therapy.

To note about this clone: The target antigen is unknown.

After removal of 2 bases from V and 2 bases from J, the junction contained 2 bases not matched to a gene. The CDR3 length is 16 residues. The germline gives CDR1 SGHAT, CDR2 FQDESV (reference sequence). Only in-frame clones appear in the TCRdb table, and some are missing; sequencing was by immunoSEQ multiplex PCR. The table includes tens of thousands of clones, over 75% detected once. The clonotype comes from a human donor with classical Hodgkin lymphoma. Sequenced material: CD4+ T cells from blood, taken at baseline. The genes are TRBV11-1 and TRBJ2-1; 11 bases agree with TRBD2. CDR3 DNA: TGTGCCAGCAGCTTAAGTAGCGGGAGGGCCTACAATGAGCAGTTCTTC. Translated: CASSLSSGRAYNEQFF. Full variable domain (rest looked up from reference TRBV11-1 and TRBJ2-1): EAEVAQSPRYKITEKSQAVAFWCDPISGHATLYWYRQILGQGPELLVQFQDESVVDDSQLPKDRFSAERLKGVDSTLKIQPAELGDSAMYLCASSLSSGRAYNEQFFGPGTRLTVL.